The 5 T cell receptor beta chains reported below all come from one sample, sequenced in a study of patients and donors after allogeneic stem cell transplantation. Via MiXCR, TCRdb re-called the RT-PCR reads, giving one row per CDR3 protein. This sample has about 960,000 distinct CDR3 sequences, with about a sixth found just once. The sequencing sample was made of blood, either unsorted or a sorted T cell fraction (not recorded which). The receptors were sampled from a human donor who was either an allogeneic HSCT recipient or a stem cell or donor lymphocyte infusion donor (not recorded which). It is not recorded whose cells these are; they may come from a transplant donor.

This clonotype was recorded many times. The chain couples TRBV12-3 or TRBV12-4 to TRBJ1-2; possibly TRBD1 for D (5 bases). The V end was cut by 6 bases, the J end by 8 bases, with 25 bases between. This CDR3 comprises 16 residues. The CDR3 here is CASRPALGQGLKGYTF. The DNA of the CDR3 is TGTGCCAGCAGACCAGCCTTAGGGCAGGGTTTGAAGGGCTACACCTTC.

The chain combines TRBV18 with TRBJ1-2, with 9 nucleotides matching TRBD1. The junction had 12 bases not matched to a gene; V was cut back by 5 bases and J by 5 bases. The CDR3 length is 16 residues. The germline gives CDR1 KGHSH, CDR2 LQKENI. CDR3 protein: CASSSGTGITAYGYTF. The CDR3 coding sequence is TGTGCCAGCTCATCCGGGACAGGGATTACCGCGTATGGCTACACCTTC.

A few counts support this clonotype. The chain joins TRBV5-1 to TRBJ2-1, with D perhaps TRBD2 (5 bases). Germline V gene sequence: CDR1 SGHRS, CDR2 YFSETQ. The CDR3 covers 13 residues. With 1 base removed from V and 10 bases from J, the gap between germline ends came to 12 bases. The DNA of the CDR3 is TGCGCCAGCAGCTTGTTGCCAAGCGGAGAGCAGTTCTTC. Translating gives CASSLLPSGEQFF.

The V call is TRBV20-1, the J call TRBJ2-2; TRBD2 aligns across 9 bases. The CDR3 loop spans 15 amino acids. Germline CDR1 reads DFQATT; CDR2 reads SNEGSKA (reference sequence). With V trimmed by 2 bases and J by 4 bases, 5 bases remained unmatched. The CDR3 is CSARLAGSFTGELFF. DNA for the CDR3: TGCAGTGCTAGACTAGCGGGGTCTTTCACCGGGGAGCTGTTTTTT.

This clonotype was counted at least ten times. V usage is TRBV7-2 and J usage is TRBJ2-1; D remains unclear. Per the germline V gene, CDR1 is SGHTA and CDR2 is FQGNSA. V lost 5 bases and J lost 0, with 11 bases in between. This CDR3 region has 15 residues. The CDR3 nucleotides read TGTGCCAGCAGCCCGACCGTTAGCTCCTACAATGAGCAGTTCTTC. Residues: CASSPTVSSYNEQFF. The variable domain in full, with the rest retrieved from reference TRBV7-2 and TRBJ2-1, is GAGVSQSPSNKVTEKGKDVELRCDPISGHTALYWYRQSLGQGLEFLIYFQGNSAPDKSGLPSDRFSAERTGGSVSTLTIQRTQQEDSAVYLCASSPTVSSYNEQFFGPGTRLTVL.